This T cell receptor beta chain comes out of a study of blood T cell repertoires in COVID-19. At the level of the study: Acute-phase and convalescent COVID-19 samples originated in the United States, Italy and Spain. T cells, B-cell-depleted T cells, or PBMCs supplied cDNA or gDNA.

Per the original methods: Nucleated cell counts were estimated from reference gene primer amplification. The data were produced by immunoSEQ multiplex PCR, yet TCRdb's version contains in-frame clones alone and is incomplete. V, J and clone size are taken as reported in that table, and D and trimming were inferred from the DNA itself. The profile shows approximately 94,000 clones, less than 85% of them singletons. Sequenced input: peripheral blood. This receptor was taken from a human donor in a cohort sampled during active COVID-19.

For the CDR3, the DNA is TGTGCCAGTAGTATTAAAGGAGGACTAGCGGGGGGGCACAATGAGCAGTTCTTC. It translates to CASSIKGGLAGGHNEQFF. The gene calls are TRBV19 and TRBJ2-1; TRBD2 agrees at 15 bases. This CDR3 comprises 18 residues. Germline CDR1 is LNHDA and CDR2 is SQIVND (reference sequence). Trimming removed 3 bases from V and 5 bases from J; junction bases left unmatched: 8.